This TCR beta chain was identified in a study of post-analysis software for immune sequencing data. Notes on this clonotype: Its target is not known.

Unique molecular identifiers featured in each of the TCR beta cDNA libraries. TCRdb ran MiXCR on the PCR reads and lists one entry per CDR3 protein. The table lists about 500,000 distinct CDR3 sequences, over 35% of them singletons, with about an eighth in the top ten. Study results and caveats: Compared with controls, patients had more of five TRBV segments, including TRBV5-6, TRBV5-1 and TRBV20-1. Normalized Chao1 diversity was significantly lower in multiple sclerosis patients than in controls.

The CDR3 length is 19 residues. V lost 1 base and J lost 7, with 23 bases in between. The V gene's germline CDR1 is SEHNR and CDR2 FQNEAQ (reference sequence). This chain uses TRBV7-9 with TRBJ1-6, with D maybe TRBD1 (5 bases). The sequencing input was blood. The sequence came from a girl aged 10 to 17 with multiple sclerosis. CDR3: CASSLGRIEGPTRNSPLHF. The CDR3 bases are TGTGCCAGCAGCTTAGGTCGGATAGAGGGGCCGACGAGGAATTCACCCCTCCACTTT. The complete variable domain, with remaining parts taken from reference TRBV7-9 and TRBJ1-6, reads DTGVSQNPRHKITKRGQNVTFRCDPISEHNRLYWYRQTLGQGPEFLTYFQNEAQLEKSRLLSDRFSAERPKGSFSTLEIQRTEQGDSAMYLCASSLGRIEGPTRNSPLHFGNGTRLTVT.